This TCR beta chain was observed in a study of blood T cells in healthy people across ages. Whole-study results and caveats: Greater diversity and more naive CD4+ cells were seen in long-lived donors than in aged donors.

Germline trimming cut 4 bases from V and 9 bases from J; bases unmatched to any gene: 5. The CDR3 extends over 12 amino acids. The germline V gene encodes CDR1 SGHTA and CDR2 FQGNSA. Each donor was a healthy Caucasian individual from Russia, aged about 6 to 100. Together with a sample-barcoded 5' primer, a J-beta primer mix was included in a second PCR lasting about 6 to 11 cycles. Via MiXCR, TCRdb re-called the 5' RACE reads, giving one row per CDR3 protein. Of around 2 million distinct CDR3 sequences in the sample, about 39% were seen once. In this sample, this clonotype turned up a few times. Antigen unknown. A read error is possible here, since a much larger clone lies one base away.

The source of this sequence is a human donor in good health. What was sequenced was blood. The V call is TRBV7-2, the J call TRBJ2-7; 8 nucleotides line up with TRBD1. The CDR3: CASSYPGGVQYF. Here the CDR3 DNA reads TGTGCCAGCAGCTATCCAGGGGGCGTGCAGTACTTC.